This T cell receptor (beta chain) was found in a study of blood T cell repertoires in COVID-19. The table came from immunoSEQ multiplex PCR; TCRdb's copy has only in-frame clones and leaves some out. This sample has 95,000 to 120,000 clones, with more than 80% found just once. CDR1 and CDR2 (germline): WNHNN, SYGVQD (reference sequence). The CDR3 is 14 residues long. V lost 1 base and J lost 8, with 12 bases in between. This TCR came from a woman aged 55-69 years with COVID-19, enrolled during active disease. Material: peripheral blood. V and J are TRBV10-1 and TRBJ2-1; D perhaps matches TRBD1 (5 bases). CDR3 DNA: TGCGCCAGCAGTGAGTTAGGGAAGGGGCATGAGCAGTTCTTC. Protein product: CASSELGKGHEQFF.